Given below is one T cell receptor (beta chain) in context. All enrollees were about 18 to 89 years old and from about 24 US areas. Original handling: Reference gene primer amplification gave nucleated cell count estimates. The protocol was immunoSEQ multiplex PCR, while the TCRdb copy is restricted to in-frame clones and leaves out a portion. The DNA was the basis for D and trimming; V, J and clone size are from that table. The table includes roughly 180,000 clones, 80% to 85% detected once. These data are taken from a study of blood T cell repertoires in COVID-19. As for the study in general: Acute-phase and convalescent COVID-19 samples originated in the United States, Italy and Spain. Nucleic acid was either cDNA or gDNA, and it came from T cells, B-cell-depleted T cells, or PBMCs.

This TCR was sampled from a woman in her fifties or sixties who had recovered from COVID-19. Sequencing was performed on PBMCs or T cells enriched from blood (not recorded which).

The CDR3 protein is CASTADRAKVPQHF. As DNA, the CDR3 is TGTGCCAGCACGGCGGACAGGGCAAAAGTGCCCCAGCATTTT. V usage is TRBV2 and J usage is TRBJ1-5; 8 positions agree with TRBD1. Germline CDR1 and CDR2: SNHLY and FYNNEI. V was clipped by 7 bases and J by 9 bases; unmatched bases: 11. The CDR3 sequence is 14 residues long.